The rows below give T cell receptor beta chains drawn from one sample of a study of T cell changes during pregnancy in multiple sclerosis. Some clones are missing from TCRdb's copy, which holds only in-frame ones; the method was immunoSEQ multiplex PCR. The data show approximately 48,000 clones, with about 90% seen just once and less than 0.45% held by the top ten. This specimen was CD4+ T cells from peripheral blood mononuclear cells, taken after pregnancy. These TCRs come from a female donor with multiple sclerosis, enrolled in a pregnancy study. The CDR3 runs from the conserved cysteine through the conserved F or W. A D gene is named only where the DNA matches it firmly. A clone size is listed for some rows: how often the clone was seen (once, few, many), or a class if it is expanded.

v_gene: TRBV18; abundance: -; d_gene: TRBD2; j_gene: TRBJ2-4; CDR3nt: TGTGCCAGCTCACCACGGGAGGGGCCGACTATCCAGTACTTC; CDR3aa: CASSPREGPTIQYF
v_gene: TRBV7-9; abundance: -; d_gene: -; j_gene: TRBJ1-1; CDR3nt: TGTGCCAGCAGAGAGAGGGGGGCGGGGGTAGGCACTGAAGCTTTCTTT; CDR3aa: CASRERGAGVGTEAFF
v_gene: TRBV19; abundance: -; d_gene: TRBD1; j_gene: TRBJ2-5; CDR3nt: TGTGCCAGTAGTATTAGTCGAGGGGGGACAGGGGTTACGGAGACCCAGTACTTC; CDR3aa: CASSISRGGTGVTETQYF
v_gene: TRBV25-1; abundance: -; d_gene: -; j_gene: TRBJ1-1; CDR3nt: TGTGCCAGCAGGGGGGCGTTTGGGGGGAACACTGAAGCTTTCTTT; CDR3aa: CASRGAFGGNTEAFF
v_gene: TRBV4-1; abundance: -; d_gene: -; j_gene: TRBJ1-2; CDR3nt: TGCGCCAGCAGCCAAGAGGGCACTGCCTATGGCTACACCTTC; CDR3aa: CASSQEGTAYGYTF
v_gene: TRBV7-2; abundance: -; d_gene: -; j_gene: TRBJ2-7; CDR3nt: TGTGCCAGCAGCTTCTCCCCCGGGTACGAGCAGTACTTC; CDR3aa: CASSFSPGYEQYF
v_gene: TRBV30; abundance: -; d_gene: -; j_gene: TRBJ2-3; CDR3nt: TGTGCCTGGGTTATTAGGGGATTCACAGATACGCAGTATTTT; CDR3aa: CAWVIRGFTDTQYF
v_gene: TRBV2; abundance: once; d_gene: -; j_gene: TRBJ2-2; CDR3nt: TGTGCCAGCAGTGAGCGGGGAGACCTAGGCGGGGAGCTGTTTTTT; CDR3aa: CASSERGDLGGELFF
v_gene: TRBV29-1; abundance: -; d_gene: -; j_gene: TRBJ1-1; CDR3nt: TGCAGCCATTGGGGGGGCGCGCGGACTGAAGCTTTCTTT; CDR3aa: CSHWGGARTEAFF
v_gene: TRBV30; abundance: -; d_gene: -; j_gene: TRBJ1-5; CDR3nt: TGTGCCTGGAGTGTACTGGGCAGCTTTTATCAGCCCCAGCATTTT; CDR3aa: CAWSVLGSFYQPQHF
v_gene: TRBV28; abundance: -; d_gene: -; j_gene: TRBJ2-7; CDR3nt: TGTGCCAGCAGTTACAACAACGAGCAGTACTTC; CDR3aa: CASSYNNEQYF
v_gene: TRBV9; abundance: -; d_gene: TRBD2; j_gene: TRBJ2-7; CDR3nt: TGTGCCAGCAGCGTAGGCACTAGCGGCCTCTACGAGCAGTACTTC; CDR3aa: CASSVGTSGLYEQYF
v_gene: TRBV19; abundance: -; d_gene: -; j_gene: TRBJ2-7; CDR3nt: TGTGCCAGTAGTATAGTCGAGGGCGAGCAGTACTTC; CDR3aa: CASSIVEGEQYF
v_gene: TRBV5-1; abundance: -; d_gene: -; j_gene: TRBJ1-1; CDR3nt: TGCGCCAGCTTCAGGGAGGTGAACACTGAAGCTTTCTTT; CDR3aa: CASFREVNTEAFF
v_gene: TRBV5-1; abundance: -; d_gene: TRBD2; j_gene: TRBJ2-1; CDR3nt: TGCGCCAGCAGCTTGACTAGCGGGAGAAACAATGAGCAGTTCTTC; CDR3aa: CASSLTSGRNNEQFF
v_gene: TRBV5-1; abundance: -; d_gene: -; j_gene: TRBJ2-7; CDR3nt: TGCGCCAGCAGCCTCGTGGCTAGGGGGTCGCGGGAGCAGTACTTC; CDR3aa: CASSLVARGSREQYF
v_gene: TRBV30; abundance: -; d_gene: -; j_gene: TRBJ1-1; CDR3nt: TGTGCCTGGTCTACCGGGATCCTCAAAAACACTGAAGCTTTCTTT; CDR3aa: CAWSTGILKNTEAFF
v_gene: TRBV30; abundance: -; d_gene: TRBD1; j_gene: TRBJ2-5; CDR3nt: TGTGCCTGGAATAAAGACAGGGGAGAGACCCAGTACTTC; CDR3aa: CAWNKDRGETQYF